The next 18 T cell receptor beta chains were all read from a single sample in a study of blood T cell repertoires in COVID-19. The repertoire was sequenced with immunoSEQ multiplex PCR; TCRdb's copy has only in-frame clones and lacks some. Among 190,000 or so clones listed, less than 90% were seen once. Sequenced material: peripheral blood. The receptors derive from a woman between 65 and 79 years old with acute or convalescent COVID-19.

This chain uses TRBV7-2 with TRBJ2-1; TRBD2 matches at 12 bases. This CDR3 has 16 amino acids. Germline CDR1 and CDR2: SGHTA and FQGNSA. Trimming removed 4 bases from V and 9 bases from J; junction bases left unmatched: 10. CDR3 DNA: TGTGCCAGCAGCTCAGGCCCTAGCGGGGGGGCGGGTGAGCAGTTCTTC. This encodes CASSSGPSGGAGEQFF.

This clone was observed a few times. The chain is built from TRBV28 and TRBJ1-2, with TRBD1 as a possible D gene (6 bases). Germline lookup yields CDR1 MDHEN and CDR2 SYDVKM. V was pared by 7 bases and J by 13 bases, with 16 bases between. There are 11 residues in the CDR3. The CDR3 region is CASTSRGACTF. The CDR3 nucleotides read TGTGCCAGCACAAGCAGGGGCGCATGCACCTTC.

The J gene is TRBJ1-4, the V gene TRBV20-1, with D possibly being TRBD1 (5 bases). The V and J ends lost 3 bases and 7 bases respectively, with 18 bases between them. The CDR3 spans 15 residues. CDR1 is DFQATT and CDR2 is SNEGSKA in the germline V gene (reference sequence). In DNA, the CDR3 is TGCAGTGCTAGTAGAGGCGCAGGGCAAGGTGAAAAACTGTTTTTT. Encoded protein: CSASRGAGQGEKLFF.

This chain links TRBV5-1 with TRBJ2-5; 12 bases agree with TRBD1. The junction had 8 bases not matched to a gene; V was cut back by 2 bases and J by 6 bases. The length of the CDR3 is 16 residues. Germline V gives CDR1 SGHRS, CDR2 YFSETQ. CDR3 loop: CASSLDGTGGVKTQYF. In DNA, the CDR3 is TGCGCCAGCAGCTTAGATGGGACAGGGGGCGTAAAGACCCAGTACTTC.

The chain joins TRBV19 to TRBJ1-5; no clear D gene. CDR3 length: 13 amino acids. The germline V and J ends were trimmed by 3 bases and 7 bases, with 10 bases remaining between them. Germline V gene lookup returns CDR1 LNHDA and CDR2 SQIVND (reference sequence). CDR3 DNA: TGTGCCAGTAGTATGGGAGGGTACCAGCCCCAGCATTTT. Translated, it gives CASSMGGYQPQHF.

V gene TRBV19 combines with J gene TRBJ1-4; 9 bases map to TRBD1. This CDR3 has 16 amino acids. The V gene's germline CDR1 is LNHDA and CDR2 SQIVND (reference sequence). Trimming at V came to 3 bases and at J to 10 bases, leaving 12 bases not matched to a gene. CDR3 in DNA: TGTGCCAGTAGTATCAATCTGGGACAGGGTCACGGAAAACTGTTTTTT. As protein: CASSINLGQGHGKLFF.

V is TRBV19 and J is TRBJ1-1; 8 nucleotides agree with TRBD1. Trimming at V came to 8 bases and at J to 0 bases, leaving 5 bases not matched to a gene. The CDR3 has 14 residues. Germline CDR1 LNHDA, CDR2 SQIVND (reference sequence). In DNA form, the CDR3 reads TGTGCCAGTGGACAGGGACTAATGAACACTGAAGCTTTCTTT. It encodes CASGQGLMNTEAFF. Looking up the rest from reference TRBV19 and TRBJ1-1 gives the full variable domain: DGGITQSPKYLFRKEGQNVTLSCEQNLNHDAMYWYRQDPGQGLRLIYYSQIVNDFQKGDIAEGYSVSREKKESFPLTVTSAQKNPTAFYLCASGQGLMNTEAFFGQGTRLTVV.

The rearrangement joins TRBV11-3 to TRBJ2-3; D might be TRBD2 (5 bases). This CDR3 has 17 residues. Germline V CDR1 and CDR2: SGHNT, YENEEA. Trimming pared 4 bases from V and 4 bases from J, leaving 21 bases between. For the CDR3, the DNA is TGTGCCAGCAGCTCCCGTTATGAGGGAGCTGGGGCAGATACGCAGTATTTT. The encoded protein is CASSSRYEGAGADTQYF.

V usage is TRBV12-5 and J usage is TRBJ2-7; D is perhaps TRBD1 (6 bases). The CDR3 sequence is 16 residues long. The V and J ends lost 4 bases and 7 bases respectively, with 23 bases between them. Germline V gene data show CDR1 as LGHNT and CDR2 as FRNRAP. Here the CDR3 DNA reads TGTGCTAGTGGTTGGGGCCTGGGGGCAGGGTCGGAAGAGCAGTACTTC. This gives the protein CASGWGLGAGSEEQYF.

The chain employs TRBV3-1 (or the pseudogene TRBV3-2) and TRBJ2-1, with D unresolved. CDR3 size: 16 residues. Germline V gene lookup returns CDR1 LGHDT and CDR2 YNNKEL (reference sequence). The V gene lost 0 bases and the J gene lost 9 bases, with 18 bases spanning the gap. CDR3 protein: CASSQDTKTLSREQFF. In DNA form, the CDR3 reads TGTGCCAGCAGCCAAGATACGAAGACTCTCTCTCGTGAGCAGTTCTTC.

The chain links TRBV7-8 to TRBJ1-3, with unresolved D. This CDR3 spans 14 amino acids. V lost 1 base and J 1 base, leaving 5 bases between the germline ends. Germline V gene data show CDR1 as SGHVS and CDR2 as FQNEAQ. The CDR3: CASSLGESGNTIYF. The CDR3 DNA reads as TGTGCCAGCAGCTTAGGGGAGTCTGGAAACACCATATATTTT. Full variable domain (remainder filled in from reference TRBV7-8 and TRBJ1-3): GAGVSQSPRYKVAKRGQDVALRCDPISGHVSLFWYQQALGQGPEFLTYFQNEAQLDKSGLPSDRFFAERPEGSVSTLKIQRTQQEDSAVYLCASSLGESGNTIYFGEGSWLTVV.

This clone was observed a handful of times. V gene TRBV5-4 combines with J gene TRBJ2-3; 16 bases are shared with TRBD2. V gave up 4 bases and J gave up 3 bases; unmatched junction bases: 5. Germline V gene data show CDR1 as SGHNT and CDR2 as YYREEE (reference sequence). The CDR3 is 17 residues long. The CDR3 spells CASSPPGLAGGTDTQYF. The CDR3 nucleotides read TGTGCCAGCAGCCCTCCGGGACTAGCGGGAGGGACAGATACGCAGTATTTT.

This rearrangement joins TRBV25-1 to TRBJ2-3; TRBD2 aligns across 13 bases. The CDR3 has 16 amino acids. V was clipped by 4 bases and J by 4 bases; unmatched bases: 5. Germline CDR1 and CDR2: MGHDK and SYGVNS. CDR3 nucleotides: TGTGCCAGCAGTGGGCGGACTAGCGGGAGTCCAGATACGCAGTATTTT. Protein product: CASSGRTSGSPDTQYF.

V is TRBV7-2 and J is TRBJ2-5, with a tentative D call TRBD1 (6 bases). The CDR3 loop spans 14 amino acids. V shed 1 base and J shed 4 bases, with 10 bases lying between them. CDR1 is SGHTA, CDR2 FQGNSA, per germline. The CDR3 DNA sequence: TGTGCCAGCAGCTTAGGGACAGTAGCAGAGACCCAGTACTTC. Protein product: CASSLGTVAETQYF.

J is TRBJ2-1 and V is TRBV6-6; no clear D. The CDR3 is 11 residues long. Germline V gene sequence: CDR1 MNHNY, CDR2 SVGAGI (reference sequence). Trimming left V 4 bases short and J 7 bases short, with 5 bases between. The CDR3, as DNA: TGTGCCAGCAGTTCCCGGAATGAGCAGTTCTTC. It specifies CASSSRNEQFF.

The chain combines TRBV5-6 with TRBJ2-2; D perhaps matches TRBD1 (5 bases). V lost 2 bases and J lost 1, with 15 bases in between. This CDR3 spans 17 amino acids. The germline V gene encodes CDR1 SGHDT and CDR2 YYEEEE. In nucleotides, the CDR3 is TGTGCCAGCAGCTTCCAGGGAATCCGGAGGAACACCGGGGAGCTGTTTTTT. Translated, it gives CASSFQGIRRNTGELFF.

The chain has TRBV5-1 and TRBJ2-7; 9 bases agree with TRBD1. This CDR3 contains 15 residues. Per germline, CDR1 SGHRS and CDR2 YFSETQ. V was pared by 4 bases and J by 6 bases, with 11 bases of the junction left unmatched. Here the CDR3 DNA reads TGCGCCAGCAGCGAGGGACAGGGCAGGGTGGGCGAGCAGTACTTC. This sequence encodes CASSEGQGRVGEQYF.

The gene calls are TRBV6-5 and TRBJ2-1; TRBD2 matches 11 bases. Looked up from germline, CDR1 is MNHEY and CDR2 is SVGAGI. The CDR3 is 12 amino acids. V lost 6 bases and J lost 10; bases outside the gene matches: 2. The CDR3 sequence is CASRRLAGEQFF. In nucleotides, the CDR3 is TGTGCCAGCAGAAGACTAGCGGGAGAGCAGTTCTTC.